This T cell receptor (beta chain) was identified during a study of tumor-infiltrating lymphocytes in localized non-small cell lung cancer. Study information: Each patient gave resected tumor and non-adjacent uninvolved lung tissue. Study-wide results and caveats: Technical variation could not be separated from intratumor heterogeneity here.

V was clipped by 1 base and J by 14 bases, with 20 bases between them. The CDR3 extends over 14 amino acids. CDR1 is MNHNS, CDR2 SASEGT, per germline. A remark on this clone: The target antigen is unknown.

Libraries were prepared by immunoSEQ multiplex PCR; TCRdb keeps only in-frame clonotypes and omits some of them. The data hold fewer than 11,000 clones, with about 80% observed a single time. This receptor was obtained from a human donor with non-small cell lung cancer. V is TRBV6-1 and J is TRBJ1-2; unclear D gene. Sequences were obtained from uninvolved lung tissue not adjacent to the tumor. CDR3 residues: CASSEGGATISWTF. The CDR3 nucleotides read TGTGCCAGCAGTGAAGGGGGAGCGACCATTTCGTGGACCTTC.